Presented here are 32 T cell receptor beta chains from one specimen sequenced in a study of T-cell reconstitution after alpha-beta-depleted transplantation in children. Using unique molecular identifiers, the investigators prepared the TCRbeta library. Via MiXCR, TCRdb re-called the PCR reads, giving one row per CDR3 protein. The repertoire holds about 610,000 distinct CDR3 sequences, with roughly a tenth as singletons. This specimen consisted of PBMCs from the stem cell graft donor, obtained from the stem cell graft. Receptor source: a human donor who donated a stem cell graft to a child with acute myeloid leukemia.

This clonotype was counted between two and nine times. The gene calls are TRBV2 and TRBJ2-1; D is unclear. Trimming took off 2 bases at V and 8 bases at J, with 7 bases between the two ends. CDR1 is SNHLY, CDR2 FYNNEI, per germline. This CDR3 comprises 12 residues. CDR3 sequence: CASSESGHEQFF. CDR3 coding DNA: TGTGCCAGCAGTGAATCGGGCCATGAGCAGTTCTTC.

As DNA, the CDR3 is TGTGCCAGCAGCGTAGGCGGCGGGAGGCACTCCTACGAGCAGTACTTC. This sequence encodes CASSVGGGRHSYEQYF. J is TRBJ2-7 and V is TRBV9; 8 nucleotides line up with TRBD2. This CDR3 is 16 amino acids long. CDR1 is SGDLS and CDR2 is YYNGEE in the germline V gene. The J segment lost 0 bases and the V segment lost 0 bases, leaving 5 bases of the junction unmatched.

This clonotype showed up many times. J is TRBJ1-1 and V is TRBV7-3; TRBD1 might be the D (6 bases). The ends were cut back, 4 bases at V and 0 bases at J, with 9 bases in the middle. The CDR3 loop spans 14 amino acids. CDR1 is SGHTA, CDR2 FQGTGA, per germline. CDR3 DNA: TGTGCCAGCAGCTCTACAGGGTTGAACACTGAAGCTTTCTTT. Its protein product is CASSSTGLNTEAFF.

This clonotype has at least ten counts. The rearrangement links TRBV12-3 or TRBV12-4 to TRBJ2-5; the match to TRBD1 covers 7 bases. Trimming at V came to 4 bases and at J to 5 bases, leaving 4 bases not matched to a gene. The CDR3 extends over 13 amino acids. CDR3 in amino acids: CASSSTGTETQYF. The CDR3 bases are TGTGCCAGCAGTTCGACAGGGACGGAGACCCAGTACTTC.

This chain connects TRBV11-3 to TRBJ2-1; D may be TRBD2 (5 bases). Trimming cost V 1 base and J 0 bases, with 16 bases left between them. This CDR3 is built from 18 residues. CDR1 is SGHNT, CDR2 YENEEA, per germline. The CDR3 spells CASSLGGPASYSYNEQFF. CDR3 DNA: TGTGCCAGCAGCTTAGGAGGCCCGGCTAGCTACTCCTACAATGAGCAGTTCTTC. The full variable domain, with the rest looked up from reference TRBV11-3 and TRBJ2-1, is EAGVVQSPRYKIIEKKQPVAFWCNPISGHNTLYWYLQNLGQGPELLIRYENEEAVDDSQLPKDRFSAERLKGVDSTLKIQPAELGDSAVYLCASSLGGPASYSYNEQFFGPGTRLTVL.

This clonotype showed up just a few times. The genes are TRBV9 and TRBJ2-5; tentative D call: TRBD2 (6 bases). Trimming took 6 bases from V and 4 from J, leaving 16 bases between them. Germline CDR1 and CDR2: SGDLS and YYNGEE. CDR3 size: 14 residues. This CDR3 reads CASTTSVGGETQYF. The CDR3 coding sequence is TGTGCCAGCACCACGTCGGTGGGGGGAGAGACCCAGTACTTC.

This clonotype has ten or more counts. The genes are TRBV7-3 and TRBJ1-2; D may be TRBD1 (5 bases). The germline CDR1 and CDR2 sequences are SGHTA and FQGTGA. This CDR3 contains 13 residues. V lost 3 bases, J lost 4 bases, and 9 bases lay in between. CDR3 nucleotide sequence: TGTGCCAGCAGCTTCTCGGGGGTCTATGGCTACACCTTC. Translating it yields CASSFSGVYGYTF.

The CDR3 DNA sequence: TGTGCCAGCAGCGTAGCCTTGGCGGGAGGATTAGGAACCGGGGAGCTGTTTTTT. Protein product: CASSVALAGGLGTGELFF. The V call is TRBV9, the J call TRBJ2-2; 8 bases are a match to TRBD2. The V gene's germline CDR1 is SGDLS and CDR2 YYNGEE. V gave up 0 bases and J gave up 5 bases; unmatched junction bases: 12. This CDR3 is 18 amino acids long.

This clonotype was seen repeatedly, ten times or more. Germline is not matched at one junction end, which may reflect a read error. The V gene is TRBV7-7, the J gene TRBJ2-1, with TRBD2 identical over 11 bases. CDR1 and CDR2 (germline): SSHAT, FNYEAQ (reference sequence). The CDR3 has 15 amino acids. CDR3 coding DNA: TGTGCTAGCAGCTCGGGACTAGCGGTGCTTGCTGAGCAGTTCTTC. Protein product: CASSSGLAVLAEQFF.

This clonotype came up many times. V is TRBV7-2 and J is TRBJ2-1, with 9 positions matching TRBD1. The CDR3 has 14 amino acids. Trimming cost V 2 bases and J 6 bases; bases outside gene matches: 2. Per the germline V gene, CDR1 is SGHTA and CDR2 is FQGNSA. The CDR3 nucleotides read TGTGCCAGCAGCTTACAGACAGGGGGCAATGAGCAGTTCTTC. It encodes CASSLQTGGNEQFF.

The V and J genes are TRBV5-1 and TRBJ1-4; D is unresolved. The CDR3 has 14 residues. Trimming removed 8 bases from V and 7 bases from J, with 18 bases in between. Germline V gene lookup returns CDR1 SGHRS and CDR2 YFSETQ. The CDR3 DNA reads as TGCGCCAGTTCTAACGGTGCCCCGGGTGAAAAACTGTTTTTT. This sequence encodes CASSNGAPGEKLFF.

This clonotype was seen repeatedly, ten times or more. The CDR3 is CSARDVGRVYGYTF. The CDR3 nucleotides are TGCAGTGCTAGAGATGTAGGCAGGGTCTATGGCTACACCTTC. V usage is TRBV20-1 and J usage is TRBJ1-2, with D perhaps TRBD1 (5 bases). V lost 0 bases, J lost 4 bases, and 12 bases lay in between. This CDR3 is built from 14 residues. Germline CDR1 reads DFQATT; CDR2 reads SNEGSKA (reference sequence).

This clonotype was found a few times. This sequence joins TRBV29-1 and TRBJ2-1; 15 bases line up with TRBD2. V dropped 5 bases and J dropped 8; count of bases not matched to a gene: 4. Germline V gene data show CDR1 as SQVTM and CDR2 as ANQGSEA. This CDR3 has 14 amino acids. CDR3 sequence (DNA): TGCAGCGTTAGGGGACTAGCGGGAGGACATGAGCAGTTCTTC. It is translated as CSVRGLAGGHEQFF.

This clonotype has only a few counts. The CDR3: CASSNTGESSYEQYF. DNA of the CDR3: TGTGCCAGTAGTAACACGGGGGAAAGCTCCTACGAGCAGTACTTC. The rearrangement joins TRBV19 to TRBJ2-7, with a tentative D call TRBD2 (6 bases). Germline CDR1 reads LNHDA; CDR2 reads SQIVND (reference sequence). V shed 4 bases and J shed 0 bases, with 13 bases lying between them. CDR3 size: 15 residues.

Many counts were recorded for this clonotype. The chain is built from TRBV5-6 and TRBJ2-3; tentatively, D is TRBD1 (6 bases). CDR1 SGHDT and CDR2 YYEEEE come from the germline V gene. The CDR3 has 13 residues. V lost 5 bases, J lost 9 bases, and 16 bases lay in between. DNA of the CDR3: TGTGCCAGCAGGTCACTCCAAGGGACAACGCAGTATTTT. This sequence encodes CASRSLQGTTQYF.

The rearrangement joins TRBV15 to TRBJ1-1; no clear D. The CDR3 sequence is 13 residues long. In germline, CDR1 is LNHNV, CDR2 YYDKDF (reference sequence). The V gene lost 2 bases and the J gene lost 0 bases, with 4 bases spanning the gap. DNA of the CDR3: TGTGCCACCAGCAGAAAAGTGAACACTGAAGCTTTCTTT. The encoded protein is CATSRKVNTEAFF.

This clonotype has more than one count but fewer than ten. The chain has TRBV28 and TRBJ2-1; the D gene is possibly TRBD2 (6 bases). The CDR3 runs to 16 residues. The germline V gene encodes CDR1 MDHEN and CDR2 SYDVKM. V dropped 6 bases and J dropped 4 bases, with 19 bases sitting between them. The CDR3, as DNA: TGTGCCAGCAGCCGTAGGACGGGGGACGGGTACAATGAGCAGTTCTTC. This sequence encodes CASSRRTGDGYNEQFF. The entire variable domain, with the rest obtained from reference TRBV28 and TRBJ2-1, is as follows: DVKVTQSSRYLVKRTGEKVFLECVQDMDHENMFWYRQDPGLGLRLIYFSYDVKMKEKGDIPEGYSVSREKKERFSLILESASTNQTSMYLCASSRRTGDGYNEQFFGPGTRLTVL.

This clonotype has at least ten counts. The chain is built from TRBV4-3 and TRBJ2-7; tentatively, D is TRBD1 or TRBD2 (5 bases each). Germline loops: CDR1 LGHNA, CDR2 YSLEER. The CDR3 runs to 16 residues. V was clipped by 0 bases and J by 5 bases, with 17 bases between them. The CDR3 loop is CASSQDPGTHGNEQYF. CDR3 DNA sequence: TGCGCCAGCAGCCAAGATCCGGGGACGCACGGGAACGAGCAGTACTTC.

This clonotype was recorded at least ten times. CDR3 DNA sequence: TGTGCCTGGAGTCAGGGGAACTATGGCTACACCTTC. Residues: CAWSQGNYGYTF. The V call is TRBV30, the J call TRBJ1-2; TRBD1 might be the D (6 bases). CDR1 and CDR2 (germline): GTSNPN, SVGIG (reference sequence). CDR3 length: 12 amino acids. Trimming took 2 bases from V and 2 from J, leaving 6 bases between them.

In its sample, this clonotype was seen many times. The V call is TRBV5-6, the J call TRBJ2-2; no clear D gene. V lost 3 bases, J lost 6 bases, and 6 bases lay in between. Germline values: CDR1 SGHDT, CDR2 YYEEEE. The CDR3 sequence is 12 residues long. CDR3 protein: CASSWLAGELFF. DNA for the CDR3: TGTGCCAGCAGCTGGTTGGCCGGGGAGCTGTTTTTT.

This clonotype was detected a few times. The chain recombines TRBV4-1 with TRBJ1-1; D may be TRBD1 (6 bases). This CDR3 comprises 14 residues. Trimming removed 4 bases at V and 3 bases at J, with 12 bases between. Germline CDR1 reads MGHRA; CDR2 reads YSYEKL. CDR3 sequence: CASSPGVWDTEAFF. The CDR3, as DNA: TGCGCCAGCAGCCCAGGGGTTTGGGACACTGAAGCTTTCTTT.

This clonotype occurred many times. The chain carries TRBV12-3 or TRBV12-4 and TRBJ2-3; no clear D. The CDR3 runs 12 residues. Trimming took 3 bases from V and 6 from J, leaving 7 bases between them. CDR3 sequence reads: CASSFYRDTQYF. In DNA, the CDR3 is TGTGCCAGCAGTTTTTATAGGGATACGCAGTATTTT.

This clonotype was counted at least ten times. The chain couples TRBV10-3 to TRBJ2-7; the D gene is possibly TRBD2 (6 bases). V was pared by 4 bases and J by 2 bases, with 12 bases between. The CDR3 is made up of 14 amino acids. Germline V lookup: CDR1 ENHRY, CDR2 SYGVKD. CDR3 amino acids: CAISGSSATYEQYF. DNA for the CDR3: TGTGCCATCAGTGGATCTAGCGCCACCTACGAGCAGTACTTC.

There are a few counts of this clonotype. This sequence joins TRBV12-3 or TRBV12-4 and TRBJ2-2; D remains unclear. The CDR3 is 13 residues long. V shed 6 bases and J shed 3 bases, with 8 bases lying between them. The CDR3 is CASSRLDTGELFF. The CDR3 nucleotides read TGTGCCAGCAGCCGCCTAGACACCGGGGAGCTGTTTTTT.

The table lists this clonotype with a few counts. The rearrangement links TRBV12-3 or TRBV12-4 to TRBJ2-7; 9 bases map to TRBD2. Germline trimming cut 6 bases from V and 5 bases from J; bases unmatched to any gene: 11. The CDR3 is 15 amino acids. CDR3 loop: CASSRVLAGENEQYF. CDR3 sequence (DNA): TGTGCCAGCAGCCGTGTGTTAGCGGGAGAGAACGAGCAGTACTTC.

At least ten counts were recorded for this clonotype. The chain joins TRBV5-1 to TRBJ2-2; 7 nucleotides agree with TRBD2. The ends lost 5 bases at V and 1 base at J; junction bases unmatched: 2. The CDR3 contains 14 residues. CDR1 SGHRS and CDR2 YFSETQ come from the germline V gene. CDR3 in DNA: TGCGCCAGCAGGCTAGCGGAGAACACCGGGGAGCTGTTTTTT. Its translation: CASRLAENTGELFF.

This chain joins TRBV3-1 and TRBJ1-3, with D possibly matching TRBD1 (6 bases). The germline V gene has CDR1 LGHDT and CDR2 YNNKEL (reference sequence). The CDR3 totals 17 residues. V lost 2 bases, J lost 1 base, and 15 bases lay in between. The CDR3 loop is CASSQREQGGSGNTIYF. CDR3 nucleotide sequence: TGTGCCAGCAGCCAAAGGGAACAGGGTGGATCTGGAAACACCATATATTTT.

As for this clonotype: Since no conserved phenylalanine or tryptophan closes the CDR3, a read error is the likely cause. This chain uses TRBV15 with TRBJ1-1; D not resolved. CDR1 and CDR2 (germline): LNHNV, YYDKDF (reference sequence). V was pared by 4 bases and J by 0 bases, with 9 bases between. The CDR3 is made up of 14 amino acids. Written as DNA, the CDR3 is TGTGCCACCAGCAATCAATATATGAACACTGAAGCTTTCTAT. Translation gives CATSNQYMNTEAFY.

This chain connects TRBV7-9 to TRBJ1-1; weak D call: TRBD1 (5 bases). The length of the CDR3 is 14 residues. The V end was cut by 5 bases, the J end by 3 bases, with 13 bases between. CDR1 is SEHNR, CDR2 FQNEAQ, per germline (reference sequence). DNA for the CDR3: TGTGCCAGCAGCGCCCAGGGATCCCACACTGAAGCTTTCTTT. It yields the protein CASSAQGSHTEAFF.

The chain couples TRBV6-1 to TRBJ2-7; 9 bases agree with TRBD1. This CDR3 has 14 amino acids. Germline V gives CDR1 MNHNS, CDR2 SASEGT. V trimming: 8 bases; J trimming: 6 bases; junction bases outside the gene matches: 11. As DNA, the CDR3 is TGTGCCAGCGAACTTCCGGGACAGGGCTCCGAGCAGTACTTC. Translation: CASELPGQGSEQYF.

The rearrangement uses TRBV29-1 and TRBJ2-3; a possible D gene is TRBD2 (5 bases). Germline V gene lookup returns CDR1 SQVTM and CDR2 ANQGSEA. The CDR3 runs 13 residues. V lost 7 bases and J 0 bases, leaving 11 bases between the germline ends. DNA of the CDR3: TGCAGCGCTGCGGGTCCTAGCACAGATACGCAGTATTTT. This codes for CSAAGPSTDTQYF.

The chain employs TRBV3-1 and TRBJ2-7; D is unresolved. V lost 3 bases and J 6 bases, leaving 18 bases between the germline ends. The CDR3 has 15 residues. CDR1 is LGHDT, CDR2 YNNKEL, per germline (reference sequence). The CDR3 nucleotides are TGTGCCAGCAGCCAGCAGGTCCTCCATCCCAGCGAGCAGTACTTC. This sequence encodes CASSQQVLHPSEQYF.